The entry that follows covers one T cell receptor (beta chain) sequence. Libraries were prepared by immunoSEQ multiplex PCR; TCRdb keeps only in-frame clonotypes and omits some of them. The sample lists about 710,000 clones; around 87% were seen once. This sample is part of a study of shared T cell receptors in the human thymus. The same data also went into a second study, on human thymus T cells. That study adds: It was from resections taken during corrective heart surgery that the thymus tissue came. Related research described strongly overlapping thymic repertoires in unrelated people.

This sequence originates from a boy in the first two years of life with a congenital heart defect. The sample comprised thymocytes.

The CDR3 DNA is TGTGCCAGCAGTGCAAACCAGGGCACTGAAGCTTTCTTT. Amino acids: CASSANQGTEAFF. The gene calls are TRBV25-1 and TRBJ1-1; a possible D gene is TRBD1 (5 bases). The V and J ends lost 4 bases and 4 bases respectively, with 10 bases between them. Germline CDR1 and CDR2: MGHDK and SYGVNS. The CDR3 is made up of 13 amino acids.